The 19 T cell receptor beta chains listed next were all sequenced from one sample in a study of blood T cell repertoires in COVID-19. Some clones are missing from TCRdb's copy, which holds only in-frame ones; the method was immunoSEQ multiplex PCR. The table shows 250,000 to 300,000 clones, with just under 90% occurring only once. Sequences were obtained from peripheral blood. Source of these receptors: a woman aged 40 to 49 with acute or convalescent COVID-19.

The rearrangement joins TRBV20-1 to TRBJ1-1, with D uncertain. V was shortened by 5 bases and J by 7 bases, with 11 bases between the two germline ends. The CDR3 is 11 residues long. Germline CDR1 and CDR2: DFQATT and SNEGSKA (reference sequence). This chain's CDR3 is CSAEIADEAFF. The CDR3 nucleotides read TGCAGTGCTGAGATTGCGGATGAAGCTTTCTTT.

The rearrangement joins TRBV3-1 (or the pseudogene TRBV3-2) to TRBJ2-5, with 12 bases that match TRBD2. Germline V CDR1 and CDR2: LGHDT, YNNKEL (reference sequence). CDR3 length: 17 amino acids. The V segment lost 0 bases and the J segment 0 bases; nucleotides outside the gene matches: 2. CDR3 in amino acids: CASSQDRTSGDQETQYF. DNA for the CDR3: TGTGCCAGCAGCCAAGATAGGACTAGCGGGGACCAAGAGACCCAGTACTTC.

The chain is built from TRBV14 and TRBJ2-1; 7 bases line up with TRBD2. Per the germline V gene, CDR1 is SGHDN and CDR2 is FVKESK. The CDR3 is 16 residues long. J lost 15 bases, V lost 0 bases, and 17 bases had no gene match. Here the CDR3 reads CASSQESPPGAGSMFF. The CDR3 DNA reads as TGTGCCAGCAGCCAAGAAAGCCCGCCGGGAGCGGGGTCAATGTTCTTC.

The chain is built from TRBV5-4 and TRBJ1-2, with a weak D call TRBD1 (6 bases). V gave up 4 bases and J gave up 0 bases, with 22 bases separating them. CDR1 is SGHNT, CDR2 YYREEE, per germline (reference sequence). CDR3 length: 18 residues. CDR3 amino acids: CASSLGTGTLMPNYGYTF. The CDR3, as DNA: TGTGCCAGCAGCCTCGGCACAGGGACCCTCATGCCTAACTATGGCTACACCTTC.

The chain recombines TRBV18 with TRBJ1-2; 7 nucleotides agree with TRBD1. CDR1 is KGHSH, CDR2 LQKENI, per germline. J gave up 0 bases and V 6 bases, and 7 bases lay outside the gene matches. This CDR3 is 15 amino acids long. The CDR3 DNA follows: TGTGCCAGCTCCCGCGGGACAGACGCTAACTATGGCTACACCTTC. Residues: CASSRGTDANYGYTF.

The chain couples TRBV19 to TRBJ1-2; D is ambiguous. Germline CDR1 is LNHDA and CDR2 is SQIVND (reference sequence). Trimming stripped 2 bases from V and 4 bases from J, with 14 bases between. The CDR3 has 15 residues. Here the CDR3 DNA reads TGTGCCAGTAGTATACAGGAAGGTGTTGGCTATGGCTACACCTTC. Translating gives CASSIQEGVGYGYTF.

The chain joins TRBV19 to TRBJ1-5; the D is unclear. Germline loops: CDR1 LNHDA, CDR2 SQIVND (reference sequence). V lost 6 bases and J lost 3, with 12 bases in between. The CDR3 totals 14 residues. This CDR3 is CASSPREINQPQHF. DNA of the CDR3: TGTGCCAGTAGCCCCCGGGAGATCAATCAGCCCCAGCATTTT. The whole variable domain, filled in from reference TRBV19 and TRBJ1-5, reads DGGITQSPKYLFRKEGQNVTLSCEQNLNHDAMYWYRQDPGQGLRLIYYSQIVNDFQKGDIAEGYSVSREKKESFPLTVTSAQKNPTAFYLCASSPREINQPQHFGDGTRLSIL.

The J gene is TRBJ1-5, the V gene TRBV19; 9 bases are a match to TRBD1. The CDR3 totals 13 residues. V lost 10 bases and J lost 6; bases outside the gene matches: 7. Germline lookup yields CDR1 LNHDA and CDR2 SQIVND (reference sequence). This chain's CDR3 is CATWDRVSQPQHF. Written as DNA, the CDR3 is TGTGCCACCTGGGACAGGGTAAGTCAGCCCCAGCATTTT.

The V call is TRBV11-2, the J call TRBJ1-4; 8 bases match TRBD1. Germline-derived CDR1 and CDR2 are SGHAT and FQNNGV. The CDR3 covers 13 residues. After removal of 3 bases from V and 10 bases from J, the junction contained 4 bases not matched to a gene. The CDR3 loop is CASSFQTGGKLFF. CDR3 nucleotide sequence: TGTGCCAGCAGCTTTCAAACAGGGGGAAAACTGTTTTTT.

V and J are TRBV11-2 and TRBJ2-2; a weak D match, TRBD1 (6 bases). CDR3 length: 18 residues. Germline V gives CDR1 SGHAT, CDR2 FQNNGV. Deletions cut 0 bases from V and 0 bases from J, with 14 bases between. In DNA, the CDR3 is TGTGCCAGCAGCTTAGACGAATTGGGACACTCGAACACCGGGGAGCTGTTTTTT. Translated, it gives CASSLDELGHSNTGELFF.

In its sample, this clone was seen once. At the DNA level, this CDR3 is encoded by other sequences in the same sample as well. The chain has TRBV6-1 and TRBJ2-7; D remains ambiguous. V was clipped by 3 bases and J by 4 bases, with 4 bases between them. The CDR3 runs to 11 residues. The germline V gene encodes CDR1 MNHNS and CDR2 SASEGT. The CDR3 bases are TGTGCCAGCAGTGAGAGGTACGAGCAGTACGTC. The encoded protein is CASSERYEQYV.

This clone was seen a few times. The V gene is TRBV7-8, the J gene TRBJ1-1; 7 bases match TRBD1. The CDR3 sequence is 16 residues long. Germline assignment: CDR1 SGHVS and CDR2 FQNEAQ. Germline trimming cut 5 bases from V and 4 bases from J; bases unmatched to any gene: 13. The CDR3 DNA reads as TGTGCCAGCAGCCCCGGTATGAGGGGGCGGTTCACTGAAGCTTTCTTT. This gives the protein CASSPGMRGRFTEAFF.

The rearrangement uses TRBV11-1 and TRBJ2-1; D might be TRBD1 (6 bases). CDR1 and CDR2 (germline): SGHAT, FQDESV (reference sequence). V was clipped by 2 bases and J by 5 bases, with 13 bases between them. The CDR3 contains 15 residues. The CDR3, as DNA: TGTGCCAGCAGCTTAAGGGGGTGGGACGACAATGAGCAGTTCTTC. It translates to CASSLRGWDDNEQFF.

This clone was recorded only once. This chain joins TRBV5-1 and TRBJ1-1; 7 bases match TRBD1. V lost 4 bases, J lost 5 bases, and 5 bases stayed unmatched. The CDR3 runs to 13 residues. Germline assignment: CDR1 SGHRS and CDR2 YFSETQ. The CDR3: CASSVQGWTEAFF. In nucleotides, the CDR3 is TGCGCCAGCAGCGTACAGGGGTGGACTGAAGCTTTCTTT.

V usage is TRBV7-8 and J usage is TRBJ2-1; 10 positions match TRBD1. CDR1 is SGHVS and CDR2 is FQNEAQ in the germline V gene. The CDR3 is made up of 16 amino acids. J was trimmed by 9 bases and V by 0 bases; bases with no gene match: 8. CDR3 bases: TGTGCCAGCAGCTTAGCCGGACAGGGGGTTGCGGGTGAGCAGTTCTTC. Its translation: CASSLAGQGVAGEQFF.

This sequence joins TRBV7-2 and TRBJ2-2; 7 positions match TRBD2. CDR1 and CDR2 from the germline V gene are SGHTA and FQGNSA. CDR3 size: 18 residues. Trimming took 3 bases from V and 4 from J; bases not matched to a gene: 14. The CDR3 loop is CASSFGLGLLITTGELFF. CDR3 DNA sequence: TGTGCCAGCAGCTTCGGACTAGGCCTACTGATAACCACCGGGGAGCTGTTTTTT.

The chain employs TRBV5-5 and TRBJ1-1; D not resolved. The CDR3 is made up of 14 amino acids. The V end lost 0 bases, the J end lost 6 bases, and 12 bases lay between the germline ends. Per germline, CDR1 SGHKS and CDR2 YYEKEE (reference sequence). DNA of the CDR3: TGTGCCAGCAGCTTGGGCAGCGTCGGCGCTGAAGCTTTCTTT. Translating gives CASSLGSVGAEAFF.

The chain carries TRBV6-1 and TRBJ1-6; a weak D match, TRBD1 (6 bases). The germline gives CDR1 MNHNS, CDR2 SASEGT. Trimming left V 2 bases short and J 7 bases short, with 18 bases between. This CDR3 is built from 17 residues. CDR3 coding DNA: TGTGCCAGCAGTGAAACTGCCGGGACATTCGGCAATTCACCCCTCCACTTT. Amino acid sequence: CASSETAGTFGNSPLHF.

About this clone itself: Additional DNA sequences in this sample encode the identical CDR3. V and J are TRBV12-3 or TRBV12-4 and TRBJ1-1; the D is unclear. Trimming took off 1 base at V and 1 base at J, with 4 bases between the two ends. The CDR3 loop spans 13 amino acids. Here the CDR3 DNA reads TGTGCCAGCAGTTTAGGACAGAACACTGAAGCTTTCTTT. Its protein is CASSLGQNTEAFF.